This TCR beta chain was found in a study of blood T cell repertoires in COVID-19. In regard to this clone: In the same sample, other DNA sequences code for this CDR3.

In germline, CDR1 is SGDLS, CDR2 YYNGEE. V lost 0 bases and J lost 4, with 10 bases in between. This CDR3 is 14 amino acids long. Sequenced by immunoSEQ multiplex PCR; TCRdb stores in-frame clones only, minus some. The sample lists about 400,000 clones; 89% were seen once. The rearrangement uses TRBV9 and TRBJ1-2; tentatively, D is TRBD1 (5 bases). The receptor was derived from a woman aged 25 to 39 who had recovered from COVID-19. The sequenced material came from PBMCs or T cells enriched from blood (not recorded which). CDR3 residues: CASSVGGGTYGYTF. CDR3 sequence (DNA): TGTGCCAGCAGCGTAGGGGGCGGCACCTATGGCTACACCTTC.